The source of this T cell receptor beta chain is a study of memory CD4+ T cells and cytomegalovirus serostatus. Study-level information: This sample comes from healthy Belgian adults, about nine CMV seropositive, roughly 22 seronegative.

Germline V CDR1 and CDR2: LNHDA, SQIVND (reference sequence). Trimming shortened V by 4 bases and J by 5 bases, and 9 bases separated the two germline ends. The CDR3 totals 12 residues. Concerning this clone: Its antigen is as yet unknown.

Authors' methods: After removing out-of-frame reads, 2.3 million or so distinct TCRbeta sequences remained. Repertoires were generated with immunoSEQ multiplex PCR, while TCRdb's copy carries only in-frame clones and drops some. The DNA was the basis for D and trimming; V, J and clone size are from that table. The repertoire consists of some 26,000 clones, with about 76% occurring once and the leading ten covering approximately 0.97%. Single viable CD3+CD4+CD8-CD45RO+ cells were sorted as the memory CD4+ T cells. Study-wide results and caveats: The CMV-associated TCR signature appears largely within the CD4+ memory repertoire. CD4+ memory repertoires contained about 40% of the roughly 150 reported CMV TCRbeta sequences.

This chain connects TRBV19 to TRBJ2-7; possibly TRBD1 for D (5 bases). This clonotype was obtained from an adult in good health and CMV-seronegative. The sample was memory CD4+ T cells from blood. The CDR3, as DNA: TGTGCCAGTAGTACCACAGGTAACGAGCAGTACTTC. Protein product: CASSTTGNEQYF.